The next 27 T cell receptor beta chains were all read from a single sample in a study of spatial heterogeneity in lung cancer. Indicated time point: blood at routine non-recurrence follow-up after resection. MiXCR, run by TCRdb on the 5' RACE reads, gives a single entry per CDR3 protein. The sample has about 94,000 distinct CDR3 sequences; just under 20% are singletons. This sample comprised PBMCs, obtained at follow-up. The receptor source for this set is a male donor with early-stage non-small cell lung cancer.

The sample holds a few counts of this clonotype. The genes are TRBV11-2 and TRBJ2-5; 11 nucleotides agree with TRBD2. The length of the CDR3 is 14 residues. Germline lookup yields CDR1 SGHAT and CDR2 FQNNGV. V shed 4 bases and J 9 bases; nucleotides not matched to a gene: 7. In nucleotides, the CDR3 is TGTGCCAGCAGCTCCCGACTAGCGGGAAATGCCCAGTACTTC. Its translation is CASSSRLAGNAQYF.

This clonotype was counted a few times. V and J are TRBV15 and TRBJ2-5; 11 bases are a match to TRBD2. V was clipped by 3 bases and J by 2 bases; unmatched bases: 17. Germline V gene data show CDR1 as LNHNV and CDR2 as YYDKDF (reference sequence). The CDR3 is 20 residues long. Written as DNA, the CDR3 is TGTGCCACCAGCAGCACCGGGACAGCTACTTCTAGCGGGAGGCAAGAGACCCAGTACTTC. It translates to CATSSTGTATSSGRQETQYF.

The sample holds a few counts of this clonotype. The V gene is TRBV4-1, the J gene TRBJ1-6; TRBD1 matches 9 bases. Germline V CDR1 and CDR2: MGHRA, YSYEKL. This CDR3 contains 15 residues. Germline trimming cut 0 bases from V and 10 bases from J; bases unmatched to any gene: 4. CDR3 bases: TGCGCCAGCAGCCAAGAAGGGACAGGGTGGTCACCCCTCCACTTT. It is translated as CASSQEGTGWSPLHF.

This sequence joins TRBV20-1 and TRBJ2-1; 8 bases are a match to TRBD2. The CDR3 extends over 14 amino acids. The J segment lost 7 bases and the V segment lost 5 bases, leaving 10 bases of the junction unmatched. The germline gives CDR1 DFQATT, CDR2 SNEGSKA (reference sequence). CDR3 nucleotide sequence: TGCAGTGCTCAAAAGTCGGGGGGGAGGAATGAGCAGTTCTTC. Translated, it gives CSAQKSGGRNEQFF.

This clonotype has more than one count but fewer than ten. The J gene is TRBJ2-2, the V gene TRBV12-5; 8 bases align to TRBD2. The trim removed 0 bases at V and 5 bases at J, leaving 11 bases unmatched. This CDR3 has 18 residues. Germline V lookup: CDR1 LGHNT, CDR2 FRNRAP. In DNA form, the CDR3 reads TGTGCTAGTGGTTTGGTACGCGGTAGCGGGGAAGTTACCGGGGAGCTGTTTTTT. It codes for CASGLVRGSGEVTGELFF.

The chain combines TRBV9 with TRBJ2-2; 12 positions match TRBD1. This CDR3 is built from 17 residues. J gave up 7 bases and V 4 bases, and 11 bases lay outside the gene matches. The germline CDR1 and CDR2 sequences are SGDLS and YYNGEE. DNA of the CDR3: TGTGCCAGCAGCAAAGTACCGGGACAGGGGGCAAACGGGGAGCTGTTTTTT. Translated: CASSKVPGQGANGELFF.

This clonotype was found a few times. V gene TRBV5-6 combines with J gene TRBJ2-2; tentatively, D is TRBD2 (5 bases). CDR1 is SGHDT and CDR2 is YYEEEE in the germline V gene. CDR3 length: 14 residues. The V end lost 6 bases, the J end lost 4 bases, and 13 bases lay between the germline ends. The CDR3 protein is CASTFGVSTGELFF. For the CDR3, the DNA is TGTGCCAGCACCTTCGGGGTTTCCACCGGGGAGCTGTTTTTT.

The chain is built from TRBV9 and TRBJ1-1; no clear D. V lost 0 bases to trimming and J lost 1 base, with 4 bases between them. Germline-derived CDR1 and CDR2 are SGDLS and YYNGEE. CDR3 length equals 13 residues. The CDR3 nucleotides read TGTGCCAGCAGCGTAGACGCGAACACTGAAGCTTTCTTT. It codes for CASSVDANTEAFF.

There are a few counts of this clonotype. The gene calls are TRBV19 and TRBJ1-2, with D unresolved. V lost 3 bases and J lost 0, with 14 bases in between. CDR3 size: 16 residues. Germline values: CDR1 LNHDA, CDR2 SQIVND (reference sequence). As DNA, the CDR3 is TGTGCCAGTAGTATCCGGTTTTCTTCAACTAACTATGGCTACACCTTC. Its protein product is CASSIRFSSTNYGYTF.

A few counts support this clonotype. V gene TRBV15 combines with J gene TRBJ2-1; D is possibly TRBD1 (5 bases). Germline-derived CDR1 and CDR2 are LNHNV and YYDKDF (reference sequence). V lost 7 bases and J lost 5, with 12 bases in between. The CDR3 length is 13 residues. The CDR3 loop reads CATKAGWDNEQFF. In DNA, the CDR3 is TGTGCCACCAAGGCAGGGTGGGACAATGAGCAGTTCTTC.

This chain connects TRBV12-3 or TRBV12-4 to TRBJ1-5, with no clear D. The V and J ends lost 5 bases and 7 bases respectively, with 9 bases between them. This CDR3 is 12 amino acids long. This CDR3 reads CASSEGRQPQHF. Written as DNA, the CDR3 is TGTGCCAGCAGTGAGGGCCGGCAGCCCCAGCATTTT.

This clonotype turned up a few times. The chain is built from TRBV20-1 and TRBJ1-4; 7 bases align to TRBD1. Germline V lookup: CDR1 DFQATT, CDR2 SNEGSKA (reference sequence). V was pared by 2 bases and J by 8 bases, with 11 bases of the junction left unmatched. The CDR3 consists of 15 residues. The CDR3 loop is CSARRFAGGEEKLFF. CDR3 DNA sequence: TGCAGTGCTAGACGCTTCGCAGGGGGAGAAGAAAAACTGTTTTTT.

The chain couples TRBV7-9 to TRBJ1-4; 9 bases match TRBD1. The V gene end was trimmed by 5 bases and the J gene end by 5 bases; junction bases not matched to a gene: 6. The CDR3 spans 15 residues. CDR1 is SEHNR and CDR2 is FQNEAQ in the germline V gene (reference sequence). This CDR3 reads CASSANTGGNEKLFF. For the CDR3, the DNA is TGTGCCAGCAGCGCCAACACAGGGGGCAATGAAAAACTGTTTTTT.

The rearrangement uses TRBV6-1 and TRBJ1-2; perhaps TRBD1 as D (5 bases). This CDR3 spans 13 amino acids. Germline CDR1 MNHNS, CDR2 SASEGT. Trimming left V 10 bases short and J 4 bases short, with 16 bases between. The CDR3 DNA is TGTGCCATTTTAAGAGACAGCTTCTATGGCTACACCTTC. This encodes CAILRDSFYGYTF.

The chain's CDR3 is CAIKAGYQKSTDTQYF. The CDR3 nucleotides read TGTGCCATCAAAGCGGGATACCAAAAAAGCACAGATACGCAGTATTTT. The chain uses TRBV10-3 and TRBJ2-3; TRBD2 agrees at 7 bases. This CDR3 region has 16 residues. V shed 7 bases, J shed 0 bases, and the junction held 10 bases outside the gene matches. Germline values: CDR1 ENHRY, CDR2 SYGVKD.

Here the CDR3 reads CASSFSGTSSYEQYF. Here the CDR3 DNA reads TGTGCCAGCAGCTTTTCCGGGACTAGCTCCTACGAGCAGTACTTC. The chain uses TRBV7-2 and TRBJ2-7; TRBD2 matches at 8 bases. Germline CDR1 SGHTA, CDR2 FQGNSA. Trimming at V came to 3 bases and at J to 0 bases, leaving 4 bases not matched to a gene. This CDR3 is 15 amino acids long.

The sample holds many counts of this clonotype. The chain links TRBV7-8 to TRBJ2-6; no firm D call. Germline CDR1 is SGHVS and CDR2 is FQNEAQ. V lost 1 base to trimming and J lost 4 bases, with 5 bases between them. This CDR3 is built from 14 residues. The CDR3 is CASSLVSGANVLTF. The CDR3 region has the DNA TGTGCCAGCAGCTTAGTGTCCGGGGCCAACGTCCTGACTTTC.

V gene TRBV5-1 combines with J gene TRBJ2-1; D is unresolved. The CDR3 length is 12 residues. Trimming took 2 bases from V and 7 from J, leaving 7 bases between them. Germline lookup yields CDR1 SGHRS and CDR2 YFSETQ. The CDR3 DNA is TGCGCCAGCAGCTTCACTACGAATGAGCAGTTCTTC. It codes for CASSFTTNEQFF.

This rearrangement joins TRBV15 to TRBJ2-3; TRBD1 agrees at 10 bases. This CDR3 has 16 amino acids. Germline V CDR1 and CDR2: LNHNV, YYDKDF (reference sequence). J was trimmed by 2 bases and V by 4 bases; bases with no gene match: 6. The CDR3 loop reads CATSIFGQGDTDTQYF. The DNA for the CDR3 is TGTGCCACCAGCATCTTTGGACAGGGGGACACAGATACGCAGTATTTT.

This rearrangement joins TRBV3-1 to TRBJ1-1; D is undetermined. The V gene's germline CDR1 is LGHDT and CDR2 YNNKEL (reference sequence). This CDR3 is built from 16 residues. V lost 5 bases and J lost 6, with 22 bases in between. As DNA, the CDR3 is TGTGCCAGCAGCGACCAGGAGGCGGCCCGGGAAGCTGAAGCTTTCTTT. It encodes CASSDQEAAREAEAFF.

The V and J genes are TRBV4-1 and TRBJ1-1, with a tentative D call TRBD1 (5 bases). V was pared by 0 bases and J by 4 bases, with 15 bases between. The CDR3 has 16 residues. The germline V gene has CDR1 MGHRA and CDR2 YSYEKL. The DNA of the CDR3 is TGCGCCAGCAGCCAAGATGGGGCGGGGGAGCTCACTGAAGCTTTCTTT. Translation: CASSQDGAGELTEAFF.

This clonotype appeared a few times. CDR3 nucleotide sequence: TGTGCCAGCAGCTTAGAGGGGCAGGGATTCAATCAGCCCCAGCATTTT. This translates into CASSLEGQGFNQPQHF. This chain links TRBV7-8 with TRBJ1-5; a possible D gene is TRBD1 (5 bases). Trimming removed 1 base at V and 3 bases at J, with 13 bases between. CDR1 is SGHVS and CDR2 is FQNEAQ in the germline V gene. The CDR3 is made up of 16 amino acids. Full variable domain (outside the CDR3, taken from reference TRBV7-8 and TRBJ1-5): GAGVSQSPRYKVAKRGQDVALRCDPISGHVSLFWYQQALGQGPEFLTYFQNEAQLDKSGLPSDRFFAERPEGSVSTLKIQRTQQEDSAVYLCASSLEGQGFNQPQHFGDGTRLSIL.

This clonotype was observed a few times. The chain links TRBV5-1 to TRBJ2-5, with 15 bases identical to TRBD2. Germline lookup yields CDR1 SGHRS and CDR2 YFSETQ. V dropped 2 bases and J dropped 0; count of bases not matched to a gene: 5. The CDR3 consists of 18 residues. CDR3 amino acids: CASSLLGTSGGHQETQYF. The CDR3 DNA reads TGCGCCAGCAGCTTACTTGGGACTAGCGGGGGGCACCAAGAGACCCAGTACTTC.

This clonotype has ten or more counts. The V call is TRBV10-3, the J call TRBJ2-3, with 9 bases lining up with TRBD1. Per the germline V gene, CDR1 is ENHRY and CDR2 is SYGVKD. Losses at the gene ends were 7 bases for V and 4 bases for J; bases not matched to a gene: 6. The CDR3 has 14 amino acids. CDR3 nucleotides: TGTGCCATCAATACCGGGACAGGGTCAGATACGCAGTATTTT. The encoded protein is CAINTGTGSDTQYF.

The chain uses TRBV11-2 and TRBJ2-1; D ambiguous. This CDR3 region has 11 residues. Germline V gives CDR1 SGHAT, CDR2 FQNNGV. Deletions cut 5 bases from V and 8 bases from J, with 7 bases between. The CDR3 region is CASSRLDEQFF. The DNA for the CDR3 is TGTGCCAGCAGCCGTCTGGATGAGCAGTTCTTC. Drawing the rest from reference TRBV11-2 and TRBJ2-1, the complete variable domain is EAGVAQSPRYKIIEKRQSVAFWCNPISGHATLYWYQQILGQGPKLLIQFQNNGVVDDSQLPKDRFSAERLKGVDSTLKIQPAKLEDSAVYLCASSRLDEQFFGPGTRLTVL.

With regard to this clonotype: This may be a read error, as it is one base from a much larger clone. CDR3 region: CSAGRVFELDTEAFF. CDR3 DNA sequence: TGCAGTGCCGGTAGGGTCTTTGAACTAGACACTGAAGCTTTCTTT. The V gene is TRBV20-1, the J gene TRBJ1-1; no clear D gene. Germline V gene lookup returns CDR1 DFQATT and CDR2 SNEGSKA (reference sequence). Trimming removed 6 bases from V and 3 bases from J, with 20 bases in between. CDR3 size: 15 residues.

The chain links TRBV4-1 to TRBJ2-7, with a weak D call TRBD1 (6 bases). CDR3 size: 16 residues. The germline gives CDR1 MGHRA, CDR2 YSYEKL. Deletions cut 0 bases from V and 3 bases from J, with 15 bases between. The CDR3 sequence: CASSQDQAGAVYEQYF. CDR3 nucleotide sequence: TGCGCCAGCAGCCAAGATCAGGCAGGGGCGGTCTACGAGCAGTACTTC.